The sequence of this TCR beta chain was determined in a study of shared clonotypes between healthy human individuals. The assay was immunoSEQ multiplex PCR, and TCRdb's table has in-frame clones only and misses some. The sample has hundreds of thousands of clones, about 96% seen once; the top ten hold about 0.25%. CDR1 is MNHEY, CDR2 SMNVEV, per germline (reference sequence). The CDR3 contains 15 residues. Trimming left V 5 bases short and J 2 bases short, with 14 bases between. Terminally differentiated effector memory CD45RA+ cells were excluded by CCR7 positive selection of CD45RO-negative cells. The donor cohort consisted entirely of Caucasian adults residing in Nashville, Tennessee.

The rearrangement uses TRBV27 and TRBJ2-3; perhaps TRBD2 as D (5 bases). The specimen sequenced was naive CD8+ T cells sorted from blood. The sequence was collected from a man aged 30 to 45 in good health. The CDR3 DNA reads as TGTGCCAGCAGTCCCAGCTGGGGAGACACAGATACGCAGTATTTT. Amino acids: CASSPSWGDTDTQYF.